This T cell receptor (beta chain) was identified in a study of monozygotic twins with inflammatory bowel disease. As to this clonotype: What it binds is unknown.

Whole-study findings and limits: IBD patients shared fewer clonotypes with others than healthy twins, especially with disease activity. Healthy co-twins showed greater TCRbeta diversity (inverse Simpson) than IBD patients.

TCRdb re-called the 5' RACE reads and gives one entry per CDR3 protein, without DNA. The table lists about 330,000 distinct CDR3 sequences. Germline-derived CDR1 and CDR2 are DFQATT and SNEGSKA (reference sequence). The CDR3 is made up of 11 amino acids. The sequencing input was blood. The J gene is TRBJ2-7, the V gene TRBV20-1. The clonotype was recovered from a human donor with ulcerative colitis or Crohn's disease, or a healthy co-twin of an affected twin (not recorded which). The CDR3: CSAGELLEQYF.